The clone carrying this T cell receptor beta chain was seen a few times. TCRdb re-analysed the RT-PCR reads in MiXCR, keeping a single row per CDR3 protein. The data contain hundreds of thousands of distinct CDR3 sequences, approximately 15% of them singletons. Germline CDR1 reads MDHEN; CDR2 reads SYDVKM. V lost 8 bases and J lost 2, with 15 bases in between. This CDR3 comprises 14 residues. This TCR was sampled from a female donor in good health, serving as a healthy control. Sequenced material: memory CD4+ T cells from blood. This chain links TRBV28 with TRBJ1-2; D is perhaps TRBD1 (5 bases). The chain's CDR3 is CASQGGGMNYGYTF. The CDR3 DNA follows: TGTGCCAGCCAGGGCGGAGGGATGAACTATGGCTACACCTTC.